The present entry profiles one T cell receptor beta chain with its context. The sample comes from a study of blood T cell repertoires in COVID-19. Study information: COVID-19 samples, acute and convalescent, were from the United States, Italy and Spain. PBMCs, B-cell-depleted T cells, or T cells provided the cDNA or gDNA that made up the material.

In the authors' workflow: It was from reference gene primer amplification that nucleated cell counts were estimated. The data were produced by immunoSEQ multiplex PCR, yet TCRdb's version contains in-frame clones alone and is incomplete. That table furnishes V, J and clone size, whereas the DNA furnished D and trimming. Among about 150,000 clones, around 85% were seen once, and the ten largest hold about 3.9%. The CDR3 spans 13 residues. Germline V CDR1 and CDR2: SGHTA, FQGNSA. Trimming took 1 base from V and 7 from J, leaving 5 bases between them. This TCR came from a woman in her seventies with acute or convalescent COVID-19. This chain connects TRBV7-2 to TRBJ1-6; D ambiguous. The sample was peripheral blood. The CDR3 DNA reads as TGTGCCAGCAGCTTAGACAGCAATTCACCCCTCCACTTT. Its translation: CASSLDSNSPLHF.